This T cell receptor beta chain is drawn from a study of blood T cell repertoires in COVID-19. The overall study: Sources were T cells, B-cell-depleted T cells, or PBMCs; the material itself was cDNA or gDNA.

Germline-derived CDR1 and CDR2 are MNHNS and SASEGT. This CDR3 is 16 amino acids long. The ends lost 4 bases at V and 7 bases at J; junction bases unmatched: 10. Per the study methods: Counts of nucleated cells, estimated from reference gene primer amplification, were obtained. Profiled with immunoSEQ multiplex PCR; TCRdb holds only in-frame clones, not every one. D and trimming come from the DNA, and the V and J calls and clone size come from that table. The sample comprises approximately 230,000 clones, around 88% of which are singletons, and roughly 6% rests with the top ten. Seattle-derived patients entered the study during active infection and were followed longitudinally.

This chain joins TRBV6-1 and TRBJ1-5; 10 positions agree with TRBD1. Sequenced input: peripheral blood. This clonotype originated in a woman between 25 and 40 years old with COVID-19, enrolled during active disease. CDR3 amino acids: CASSVVSGQGDQPQHF. The CDR3 nucleotides read TGTGCCAGCAGTGTAGTATCCGGACAGGGGGACCAGCCCCAGCATTTT.